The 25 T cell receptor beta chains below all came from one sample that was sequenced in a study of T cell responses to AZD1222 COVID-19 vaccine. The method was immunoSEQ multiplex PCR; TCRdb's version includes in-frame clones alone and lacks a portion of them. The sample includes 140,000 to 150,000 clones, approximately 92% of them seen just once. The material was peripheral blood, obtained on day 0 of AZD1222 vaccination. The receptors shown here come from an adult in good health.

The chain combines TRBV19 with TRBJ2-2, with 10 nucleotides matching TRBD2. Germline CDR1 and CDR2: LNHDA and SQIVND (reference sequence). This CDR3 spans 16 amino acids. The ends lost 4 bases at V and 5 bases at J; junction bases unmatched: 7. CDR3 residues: CASSTGGLARTGELFF. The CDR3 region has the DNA TGTGCCAGTAGTACTGGGGGACTAGCGAGGACCGGGGAGCTGTTTTTT.

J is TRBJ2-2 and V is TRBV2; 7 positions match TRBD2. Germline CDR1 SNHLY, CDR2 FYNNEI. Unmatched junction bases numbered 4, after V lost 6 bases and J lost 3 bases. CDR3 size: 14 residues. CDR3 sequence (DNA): TGTGCCAGCAGAGGAGCGGGGCACACCGGGGAGCTGTTTTTT. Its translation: CASRGAGHTGELFF.

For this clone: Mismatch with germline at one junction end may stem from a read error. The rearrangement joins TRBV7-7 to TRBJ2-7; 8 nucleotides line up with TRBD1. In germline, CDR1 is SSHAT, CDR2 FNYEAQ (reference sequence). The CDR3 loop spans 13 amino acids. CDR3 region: CASSPGQGYEQYF. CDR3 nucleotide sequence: TGTGCTAGCAGCCCCGGACAGGGATACGAGCAGTACTTC.

The CDR3 sequence: CASSPRTSGNTGELFF. For the CDR3, the DNA is TGTGCCAGCAGCCCAAGGACTAGCGGAAACACCGGGGAGCTGTTTTTT. V gene TRBV9 combines with J gene TRBJ2-2; 10 bases fit TRBD2. Germline V gene lookup returns CDR1 SGDLS and CDR2 YYNGEE. The CDR3 consists of 16 residues. The trim removed 4 bases at V and 2 bases at J, leaving 5 bases unmatched.

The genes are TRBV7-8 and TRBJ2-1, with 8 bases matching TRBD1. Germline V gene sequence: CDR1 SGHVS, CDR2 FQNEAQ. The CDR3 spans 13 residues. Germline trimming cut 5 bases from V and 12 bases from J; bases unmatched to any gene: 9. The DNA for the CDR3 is TGTGCCAGCAGCCCGGGACAGGACTTGGGGCAGTTCTTC. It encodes CASSPGQDLGQFF.

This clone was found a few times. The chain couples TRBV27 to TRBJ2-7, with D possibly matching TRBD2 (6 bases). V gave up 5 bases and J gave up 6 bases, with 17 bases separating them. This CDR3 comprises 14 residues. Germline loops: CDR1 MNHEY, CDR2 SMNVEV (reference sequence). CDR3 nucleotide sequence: TGTGCCAGCAGTGTCGAGGGACTTTCTCCCGAGCAGTACTTC. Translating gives CASSVEGLSPEQYF.

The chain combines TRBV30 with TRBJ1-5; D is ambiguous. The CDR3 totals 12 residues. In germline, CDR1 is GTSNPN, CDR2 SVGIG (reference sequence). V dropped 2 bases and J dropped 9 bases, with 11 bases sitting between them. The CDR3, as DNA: TGTGCCTGGAGTAGAGAGGTCTCGCCCCAGCATTTT. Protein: CAWSREVSPQHF.

CDR3 sequence: CASSGGSTYEQYF. The CDR3 DNA sequence: TGTGCCAGCAGCGGGGGAAGTACCTACGAGCAGTACTTC. The gene calls are TRBV9 and TRBJ2-7; D not certain. The germline gives CDR1 SGDLS, CDR2 YYNGEE. The V end was cut by 3 bases, the J end by 2 bases, with 9 bases between. The CDR3 has 13 residues.

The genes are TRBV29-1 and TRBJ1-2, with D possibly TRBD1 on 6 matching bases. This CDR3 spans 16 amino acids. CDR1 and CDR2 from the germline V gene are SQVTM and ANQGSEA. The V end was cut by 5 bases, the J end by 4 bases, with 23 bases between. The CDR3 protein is CSVLSLIGGSVYGYTF. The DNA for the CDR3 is TGCAGCGTTCTTTCTTTAATAGGGGGGAGTGTCTATGGCTACACCTTC.

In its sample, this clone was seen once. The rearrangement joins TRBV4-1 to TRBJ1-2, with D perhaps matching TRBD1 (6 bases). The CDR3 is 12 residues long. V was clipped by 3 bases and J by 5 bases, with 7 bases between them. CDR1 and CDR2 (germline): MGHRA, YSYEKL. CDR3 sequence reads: CASSHGQYGYTF. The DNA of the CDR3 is TGCGCCAGCAGCCATGGACAGTATGGCTACACCTTC.

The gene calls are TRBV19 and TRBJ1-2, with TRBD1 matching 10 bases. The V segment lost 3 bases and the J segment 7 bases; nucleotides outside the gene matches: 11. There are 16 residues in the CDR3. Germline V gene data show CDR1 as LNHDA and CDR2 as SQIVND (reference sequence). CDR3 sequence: CASSMGTGVLGSGYTF. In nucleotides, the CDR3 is TGTGCCAGTAGTATGGGGACAGGGGTTCTTGGTAGTGGCTACACCTTC.

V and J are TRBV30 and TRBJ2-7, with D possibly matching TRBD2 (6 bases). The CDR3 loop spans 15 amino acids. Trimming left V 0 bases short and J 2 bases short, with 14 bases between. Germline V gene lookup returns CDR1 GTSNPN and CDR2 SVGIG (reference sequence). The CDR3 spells CAWSVSGGITYEQYF. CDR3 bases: TGTGCCTGGAGTGTTTCCGGGGGAATTACCTACGAGCAGTACTTC.

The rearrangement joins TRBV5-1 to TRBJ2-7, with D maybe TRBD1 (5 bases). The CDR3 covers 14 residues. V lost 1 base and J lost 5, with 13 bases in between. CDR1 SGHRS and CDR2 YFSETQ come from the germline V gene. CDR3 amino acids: CASSLLLQGHEQYF. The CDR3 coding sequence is TGCGCCAGCAGCTTGCTCCTTCAGGGCCACGAGCAGTACTTC.

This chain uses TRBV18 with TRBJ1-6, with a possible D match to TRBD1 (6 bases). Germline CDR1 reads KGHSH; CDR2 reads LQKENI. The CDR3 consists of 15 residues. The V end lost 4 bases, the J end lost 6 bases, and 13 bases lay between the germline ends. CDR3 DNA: TGTGCCAGCTCACTCAGTTTGGACAGTAATTCACCCCTCCACTTT. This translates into CASSLSLDSNSPLHF.

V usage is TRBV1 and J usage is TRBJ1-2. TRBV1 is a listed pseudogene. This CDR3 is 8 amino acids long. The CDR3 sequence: CTSREDTF. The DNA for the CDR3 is TGCACCAGCAGAGAGGACACCTTC.

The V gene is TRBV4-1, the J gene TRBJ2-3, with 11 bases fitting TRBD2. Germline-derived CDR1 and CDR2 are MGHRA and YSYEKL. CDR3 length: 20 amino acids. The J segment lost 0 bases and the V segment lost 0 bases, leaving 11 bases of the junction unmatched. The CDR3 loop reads CASSQEPPTSGGASTDTQYF. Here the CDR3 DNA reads TGCGCCAGCAGCCAAGAACCCCCTACTAGCGGGGGAGCTAGCACAGATACGCAGTATTTT.

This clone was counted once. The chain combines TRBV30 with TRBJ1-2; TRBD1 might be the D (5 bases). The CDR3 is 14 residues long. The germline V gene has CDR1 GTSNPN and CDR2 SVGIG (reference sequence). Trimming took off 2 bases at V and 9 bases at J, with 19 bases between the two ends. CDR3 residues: CAWSPLTARESYTF. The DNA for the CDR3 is TGTGCCTGGAGTCCTCTGACAGCTAGGGAAAGCTACACCTTC.

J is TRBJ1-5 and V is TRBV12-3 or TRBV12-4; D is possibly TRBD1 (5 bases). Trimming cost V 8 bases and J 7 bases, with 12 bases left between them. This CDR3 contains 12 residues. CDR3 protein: CASGGGRQPQHF. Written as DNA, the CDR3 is TGTGCCAGCGGGGGGGGGAGGCAGCCCCAGCATTTT.

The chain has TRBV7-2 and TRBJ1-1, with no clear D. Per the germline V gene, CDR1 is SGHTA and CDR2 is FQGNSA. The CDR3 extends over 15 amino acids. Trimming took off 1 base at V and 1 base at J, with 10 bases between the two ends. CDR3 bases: TGTGCCAGCAGCTTAGTGCCCGTATCGAACACTGAAGCTTTCTTT. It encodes CASSLVPVSNTEAFF. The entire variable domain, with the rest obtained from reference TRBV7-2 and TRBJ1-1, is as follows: GAGVSQSPSNKVTEKGKDVELRCDPISGHTALYWYRQSLGQGLEFLIYFQGNSAPDKSGLPSDRFSAERTGGSVSTLTIQRTQQEDSAVYLCASSLVPVSNTEAFFGQGTRLTVV.

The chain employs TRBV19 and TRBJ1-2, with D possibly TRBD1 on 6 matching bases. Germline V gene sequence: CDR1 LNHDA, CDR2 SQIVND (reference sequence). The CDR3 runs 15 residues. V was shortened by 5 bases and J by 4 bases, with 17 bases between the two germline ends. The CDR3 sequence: CASSPAPRTVYGYTF. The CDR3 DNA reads TGTGCCAGTAGTCCTGCCCCCCGGACAGTCTATGGCTACACCTTC.

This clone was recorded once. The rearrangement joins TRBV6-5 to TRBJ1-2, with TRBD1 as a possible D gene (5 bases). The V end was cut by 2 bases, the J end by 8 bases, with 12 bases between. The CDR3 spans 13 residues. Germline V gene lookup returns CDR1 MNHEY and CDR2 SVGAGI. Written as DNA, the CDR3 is TGTGCCAGCAGTTACACGGCAGGGATCGGCTACACCTTC. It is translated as CASSYTAGIGYTF.

The CDR3 spells CASRSWEAQETQYF. The DNA for the CDR3 is TGTGCCAGCCGATCCTGGGAGGCCCAAGAGACCCAGTACTTC. The J gene is TRBJ2-5, the V gene TRBV11-2, with D maybe TRBD2 (6 bases). The length of the CDR3 is 14 residues. V shed 8 bases and J shed 1 base, with 14 bases lying between them. The V gene's germline CDR1 is SGHAT and CDR2 FQNNGV.

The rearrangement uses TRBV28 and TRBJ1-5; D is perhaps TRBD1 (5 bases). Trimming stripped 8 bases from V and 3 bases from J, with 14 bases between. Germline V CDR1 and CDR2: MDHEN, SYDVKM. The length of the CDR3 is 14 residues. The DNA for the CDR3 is TGTGCCAGCCAACGGGGGGGGTTCAATCAGCCCCAGCATTTT. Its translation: CASQRGGFNQPQHF.

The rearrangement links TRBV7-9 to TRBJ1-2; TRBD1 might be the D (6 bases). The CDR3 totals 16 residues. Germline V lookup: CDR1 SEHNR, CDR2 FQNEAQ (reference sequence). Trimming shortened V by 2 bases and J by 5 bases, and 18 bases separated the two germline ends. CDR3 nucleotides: TGTGCCAGCAGCTTATACCGACAGGATCTTTTTTATGGCTACACCTTC. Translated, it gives CASSLYRQDLFYGYTF.

As DNA, the CDR3 is TGTGCCAGCAGCCCTAAACAGGGACCTGGAAACACCATATATTTT. It encodes CASSPKQGPGNTIYF. The V gene is TRBV3-1 (or the pseudogene TRBV3-2), the J gene TRBJ1-3, with D perhaps TRBD1 (6 bases). V was cut by 4 bases and J by 2 bases, with 12 bases left in between. CDR3 size: 15 residues. Germline CDR1 is LGHDT and CDR2 is YNNKEL (reference sequence).